This T cell receptor (beta chain) came from a study of T-cell reconstitution after alpha-beta-depleted transplantation in children. Regarding the study as a whole: Alpha-beta T cells about two months after transplant reportedly derived from several hundred expanded graft clones. The high TCRbeta diversity at day 60 in some patients came from surviving recipient T cells and thymic progenitors. T-cell counts and diversity were attributed mostly to newly produced T cells one year after transplant.

Notes on this clonotype: The antigen is undetermined.

TCRbeta library construction was performed incorporating unique molecular identifiers. TCRdb recomputed calls from the PCR reads with MiXCR, one row per CDR3 protein. The sample lists hundreds of thousands of distinct CDR3 sequences, approximately 15% occurring once. This sequence originates from a male patient between 10 and 17 years old who had a stem cell transplant for acute lymphoblastic leukemia, so the T cells may come from the graft donor. The sample here was PBMCs, mostly from graft donor cells, taken 360 days after TCRalphabeta/CD19-depleted stem cell transplant.

CDR3 loop: CASIQKWGLGYTF. For the CDR3, the DNA is TGTGCCAGCATTCAAAAATGGGGCCTTGGCTACACCTTC. The chain is built from TRBV5-5 and TRBJ1-2, with D maybe TRBD1 (5 bases). The germline gives CDR1 SGHKS, CDR2 YYEKEE (reference sequence). This CDR3 spans 13 amino acids. The V end was cut by 6 bases, the J end by 7 bases, with 16 bases between. Full variable domain (rest looked up from reference TRBV5-5 and TRBJ1-2): DAGVTQSPTHLIKTRGQQVTLRCSPISGHKSVSWYQQVLGQGPQFIFQYYEKEERGRGNFPDRFSARQFPNYSSELNVNALLLGDSALYLCASIQKWGLGYTFGSGTRLTVV.